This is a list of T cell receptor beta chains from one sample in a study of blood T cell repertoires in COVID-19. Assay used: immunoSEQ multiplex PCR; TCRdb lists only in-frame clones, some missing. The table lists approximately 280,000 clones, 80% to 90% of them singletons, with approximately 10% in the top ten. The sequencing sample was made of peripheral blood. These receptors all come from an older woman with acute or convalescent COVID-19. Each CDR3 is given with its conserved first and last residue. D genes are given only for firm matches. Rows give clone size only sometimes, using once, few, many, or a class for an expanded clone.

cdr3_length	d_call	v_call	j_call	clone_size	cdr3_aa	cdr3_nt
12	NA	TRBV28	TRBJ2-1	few	CASSLGHNEQFF	TGTGCCAGCAGTTTAGGCCACAATGAGCAGTTCTTC
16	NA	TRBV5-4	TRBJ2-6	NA	CASSLGGNSGANVLTF	TGTGCCAGCAGCTTGGGGGGCAACTCTGGGGCCAACGTCCTGACTTTC
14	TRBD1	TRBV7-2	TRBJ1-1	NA	CASTPTGWNTEAFF	TGTGCCAGCACCCCGACAGGGTGGAACACTGAAGCTTTCTTT
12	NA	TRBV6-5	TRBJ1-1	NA	CASGSTGVEAFF	TGTGCCAGCGGTTCAACGGGGGTGGAAGCTTTCTTT
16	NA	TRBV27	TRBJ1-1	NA	CASSRNRDTMNTEAFF	TGTGCCAGCAGTCGCAACCGGGACACTATGAACACTGAAGCTTTCTTT
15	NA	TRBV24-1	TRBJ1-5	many	CATSDLGAGNQPQHF	TGTGCCACCAGTGATTTGGGTGCGGGCAATCAGCCCCAGCATTTT
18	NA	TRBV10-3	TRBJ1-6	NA	CAISESRRDLNYNSPLHF	TGTGCCATCAGTGAGTCGAGGAGGGATTTAAACTATAATTCACCCCTCCACTTT
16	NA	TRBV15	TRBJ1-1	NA	CATSAGGPSAATEAFF	TGTGCCACCAGCGCGGGGGGGCCCTCGGCGGCCACTGAAGCTTTCTTT
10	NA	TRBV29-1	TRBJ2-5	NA	CSAGEETQYF	TGCAGCGCAGGGGAAGAGACCCAGTACTTC
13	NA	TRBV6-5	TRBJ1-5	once	CASTRGSNQPQHF	TGTGCCAGCACCAGGGGAAGCAATCAGCCCCAGCATTTT
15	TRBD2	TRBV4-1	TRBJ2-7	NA	CASSSGLAGGYEQYF	TGCGCCAGCAGCTCCGGACTAGCGGGGGGCTACGAGCAGTACTTC
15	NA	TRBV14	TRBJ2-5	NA	CASSQVAGGRETQYF	TGTGCCAGCAGCCAAGTGGCAGGAGGGAGAGAGACCCAGTACTTC
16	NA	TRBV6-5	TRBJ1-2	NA	CASSSATGNPSDGYTF	TGTGCCAGCAGTTCTGCTACAGGGAACCCCTCGGATGGCTACACCTTC
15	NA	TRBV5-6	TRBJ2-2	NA	CASKEWGRSTGELFF	TGTGCCAGCAAAGAGTGGGGCAGATCAACCGGGGAGCTGTTTTTT
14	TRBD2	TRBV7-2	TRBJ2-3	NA	CASSLGGGADTQYF	TGTGCCAGCAGCTTAGGTGGGGGGGCAGATACGCAGTATTTT
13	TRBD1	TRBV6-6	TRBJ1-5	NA	CAGRQGGNQPQHF	TGTGCCGGTAGACAGGGCGGAAATCAGCCCCAGCATTTT
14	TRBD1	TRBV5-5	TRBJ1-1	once	CASSALTGITEAFF	TGTGCCAGCAGCGCATTGACAGGGATTACTGAAGCTTTCTTT
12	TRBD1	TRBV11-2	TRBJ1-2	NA	CASSRQGNGYTF	TGTGCCAGCAGCAGACAGGGAAATGGCTACACCTTC
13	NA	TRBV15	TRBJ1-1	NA	CATSRGQSTEAFF	TGTGCCACCAGCAGAGGACAATCGACTGAAGCTTTCTTT
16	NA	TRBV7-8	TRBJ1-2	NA	CASSLGGSLEANGYTF	TGTGCCAGCAGCTTGGGGGGGTCGTTGGAGGCGAATGGCTACACCTTC
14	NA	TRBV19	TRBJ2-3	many	CASSINRATDTQYF	TGTGCCAGTAGTATCAACAGGGCAACAGATACGCAGTATTTT
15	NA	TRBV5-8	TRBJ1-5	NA	CASSRGASSNQPQHF	TGTGCCAGCAGCCGGGGGGCGTCTAGCAATCAGCCCCAGCATTTT
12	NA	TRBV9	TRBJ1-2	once	CASSFRGGGYTF	TGTGCCAGCAGCTTCAGGGGAGGGGGCTACACCTTC
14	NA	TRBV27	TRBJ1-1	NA	CASSLPGANTEAFF	TGTGCCAGCAGTTTACCAGGGGCGAACACTGAAGCTTTCTTT
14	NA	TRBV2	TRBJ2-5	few	CASRMRGFGETQYF	TGTGCCAGCAGGATGAGGGGGTTTGGAGAGACCCAGTACTTC
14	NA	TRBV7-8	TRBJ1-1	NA	CASSLRDSNTEAFF	TGTGCCAGCAGCTTACGTGACAGCAACACTGAAGCTTTCTTT
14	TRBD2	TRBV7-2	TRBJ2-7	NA	CASSLASGAYEQYF	TGTGCCAGCAGCTTAGCGAGCGGGGCCTACGAGCAGTACTTC
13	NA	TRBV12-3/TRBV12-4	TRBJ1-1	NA	CASSSVMNTEAFF	TGTGCCAGCAGTTCGGTCATGAACACTGAAGCTTTCTTT
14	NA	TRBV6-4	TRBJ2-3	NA	CATRTSPSTDTQYF	TGTGCCACCCGGACTTCACCTAGCACAGATACGCAGTATTTT
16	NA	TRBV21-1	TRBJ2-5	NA	CASSKEDQRRRGTQYF	TGTGCCAGCAGCAAAGAGGACCAGAGGAGAAGGGGGACCCAGTACTTC
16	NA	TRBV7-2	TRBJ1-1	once	CASSRTGGSGNTEAFF	TGTGCCAGCAGCCGTACGGGGGGGAGTGGGAACACTGAAGCTTTCTTT
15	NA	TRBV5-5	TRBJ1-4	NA	CASSWSDRLNEKLFF	TGTGCCAGCAGCTGGTCCGACAGACTTAATGAAAAACTGTTTTTT
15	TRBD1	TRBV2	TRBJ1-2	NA	CASSTGQGAYYGYTF	TGTGCCAGCAGTACCGGACAGGGTGCTTACTATGGCTACACCTTC
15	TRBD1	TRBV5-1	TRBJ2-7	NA	CASSLSGTGVYEQYF	TGCGCCAGCAGCTTATCCGGGACAGGGGTATACGAGCAGTACTTC
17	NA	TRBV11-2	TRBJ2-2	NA	CASSLDRASLGLGELFF	TGTGCCAGCAGCTTAGATCGGGCTAGCCTTGGACTCGGGGAGCTGTTTTTT
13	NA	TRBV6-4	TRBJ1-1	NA	CASRYVGGAEAFF	TGTGCCAGTAGATACGTAGGGGGGGCTGAAGCTTTCTTT
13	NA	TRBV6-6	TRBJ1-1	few	CASRGAKNTEAFF	TGTGCCAGCAGGGGGGCTAAGAACACTGAAGCTTTCTTT
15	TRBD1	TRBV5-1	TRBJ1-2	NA	CASSWGDRGSYGYTF	TGCGCCAGCAGCTGGGGGGACAGGGGATCCTATGGCTACACCTTC
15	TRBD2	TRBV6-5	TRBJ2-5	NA	CASSYTEGRVETQYF	TGTGCCAGCAGTTACACCGAAGGGAGGGTGGAGACCCAGTACTTC
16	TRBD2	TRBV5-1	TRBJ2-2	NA	CASRAPRGENTGELFF	TGCGCCAGCAGAGCCCCGCGGGGGGAAAACACCGGGGAGCTGTTTTTT
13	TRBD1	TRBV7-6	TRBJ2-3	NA	CASSRTGVNTQYF	TGTGCCAGCAGCCGGACAGGAGTTAATACGCAGTATTTT
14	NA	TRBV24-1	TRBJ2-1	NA	CATNAGPLYNEQFF	TGTGCCACCAATGCAGGTCCCCTATACAATGAGCAGTTCTTC
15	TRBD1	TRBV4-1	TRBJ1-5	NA	CASSRETGIGQPQHF	TGCGCCAGCAGCCGAGAGACAGGGATCGGTCAGCCCCAGCATTTT
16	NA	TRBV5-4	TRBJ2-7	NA	CASSLLAGKGSYEQYF	TGTGCCAGCAGCTTACTGGCGGGAAAGGGGAGCTACGAGCAGTACTTC
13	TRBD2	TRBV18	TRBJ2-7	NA	CASRSGGADEQYF	TGTGCCAGCCGTAGCGGGGGGGCCGACGAGCAGTACTTC